Listed below are T cell receptor beta chains from one sample, sequenced in a study of Graves' ophthalmopathy and Graves' hyperthyroidism. In TCRdb, the multiplex PCR reads were re-called with MiXCR into one record per CDR3 protein. The data hold approximately 640,000 distinct CDR3 sequences, with about two fifths observed a single time. Sequenced: peripheral blood. The receptors derive from an adult man with Graves' ophthalmopathy. CDR3s include the opening cysteine and the closing phenylalanine or tryptophan. D genes are given only for firm matches. The size of a clone is reported for some rows only, either as once, few or many, or as a class for expanded clones.

d_call: .
clone_size: .
v_call: TRBV29-1
j_call: TRBJ2-5
cdr3_aa: CSGAGQETQYF
cdr3_nt: TGCAGCGGGGCAGGACAAGAGACCCAGTACTTC

d_call: .
clone_size: .
v_call: TRBV7-9
j_call: TRBJ2-3
cdr3_aa: CASSVGSTDTQYF
cdr3_nt: TGTGCCAGCAGCGTTGGGAGCACAGATACGCAGTATTTT

d_call: TRBD1
clone_size: many
v_call: TRBV20-1
j_call: TRBJ1-1
cdr3_aa: CSARDNRGNTEAFF
cdr3_nt: TGCAGTGCTAGAGATAACAGGGGGAACACTGAAGCTTTCTTT

d_call: TRBD1
clone_size: .
v_call: TRBV15
j_call: TRBJ1-2
cdr3_aa: CARPSWDRVYGYTF
cdr3_nt: TGTGCTAGACCCAGTTGGGACAGGGTCTATGGCTACACCTTC

d_call: .
clone_size: .
v_call: TRBV25-1
j_call: TRBJ1-4
cdr3_aa: CASSYSSGNNEKLFF
cdr3_nt: TGTGCCAGCAGTTACTCGTCCGGAAACAATGAAAAACTGTTTTTT

d_call: TRBD1
clone_size: .
v_call: TRBV29-1
j_call: TRBJ1-1
cdr3_aa: CSVLWGDRNTEAFF
cdr3_nt: TGCAGCGTGCTTTGGGGGGACAGGAACACTGAAGCTTTCTTT

d_call: TRBD1
clone_size: many
v_call: TRBV10-3
j_call: TRBJ2-5
cdr3_aa: CASSRGTGQETQYF
cdr3_nt: TGTGCCAGCAGTAGGGGGACAGGACAAGAGACCCAGTACTTC

d_call: TRBD1
clone_size: .
v_call: TRBV24-1
j_call: TRBJ2-6
cdr3_aa: CASSPGQGAGANVLTF
cdr3_nt: TGTGCCAGCTCACCCGGACAGGGGGCTGGGGCCAACGTCCTGACTTTC

d_call: .
clone_size: many
v_call: TRBV2
j_call: TRBJ1-2
cdr3_aa: CASSPVDYGYTF
cdr3_nt: TGTGCCAGCAGCCCCGTCGACTATGGCTACACCTTC

d_call: .
clone_size: many
v_call: TRBV9
j_call: TRBJ1-6
cdr3_aa: CASSPASHSNSPLHF
cdr3_nt: TGTGCCAGCAGCCCCGCGTCGCACTCTAATTCACCCCTCCACTTT

d_call: TRBD1
clone_size: .
v_call: TRBV12-3/TRBV12-4
j_call: TRBJ1-3
cdr3_aa: CASSRTGAITGNTIYF
cdr3_nt: TGTGCCAGCAGTAGAACAGGGGCAATAACTGGAAACACCATATATTTT

d_call: .
clone_size: few
v_call: TRBV30
j_call: TRBJ1-5
cdr3_aa: CAWSGAGYQPQHF
cdr3_nt: TGTGCCTGGAGCGGGGCAGGGTACCAGCCCCAGCATTTT

d_call: TRBD1
clone_size: .
v_call: TRBV5-1
j_call: TRBJ2-7
cdr3_aa: CASSPRQGQIYEQYF
cdr3_nt: TGCGCCAGCAGCCCTCGACAGGGTCAAATTTACGAGCAGTACTTC

d_call: .
clone_size: .
v_call: TRBV7-2
j_call: TRBJ2-7
cdr3_aa: CASSLQGYGNEQYF
cdr3_nt: TGCGCCAGCAGCTTGCAAGGGTATGGGAACGAGCAGTACTTC

d_call: TRBD2
clone_size: .
v_call: TRBV7-9
j_call: TRBJ2-1
cdr3_aa: CASSPRTSGSGEQFF
cdr3_nt: TGTGCCAGCAGCCCCCGGACTAGCGGGAGTGGTGAGCAGTTCTTC

d_call: .
clone_size: many
v_call: TRBV29-1
j_call: TRBJ1-1
cdr3_aa: CSVVSRLAGTEAFF
cdr3_nt: TGCAGCGTTGTGAGTCGGCTGGCTGGGACTGAAGCTTTCTTT

d_call: TRBD1
clone_size: many
v_call: TRBV29-1
j_call: TRBJ2-2
cdr3_aa: CSVRVGTVNTGELFF
cdr3_nt: TGCAGCGTCAGAGTCGGGACAGTAAACACCGGGGAGCTGTTTTTT

d_call: TRBD1
clone_size: .
v_call: TRBV29-1
j_call: TRBJ1-1
cdr3_aa: CSVEDNRGRGTEAFF
cdr3_nt: TGCAGCGTTGAAGATAACAGGGGGCGCGGGACTGAAGCTTTCTTT

d_call: TRBD2
clone_size: many
v_call: TRBV19
j_call: TRBJ2-7
cdr3_aa: CASSMRTSGRTYEQYF
cdr3_nt: TGTGCCAGTAGTATGAGGACTAGCGGGCGAACCTACGAGCAGTACTTC

d_call: .
clone_size: few
v_call: TRBV19
j_call: TRBJ2-7
cdr3_aa: CASSPTTYEQYF
cdr3_nt: TGTGCCAGCTCCCCCACCACCTACGAGCAGTACTTC

d_call: .
clone_size: .
v_call: TRBV15
j_call: TRBJ1-6
cdr3_aa: CATSRVTGSNSPLHF
cdr3_nt: TGTGCCACCAGCAGAGTAACAGGGAGTAATTCACCCCTCCACTTT

d_call: .
clone_size: many
v_call: TRBV20-1
j_call: TRBJ2-7
cdr3_aa: CSARPDYSSYEQYF
cdr3_nt: TGCAGTGCTAGGCCGGACTATAGCTCCTACGAGCAGTACTTC

d_call: TRBD1
clone_size: .
v_call: TRBV2
j_call: TRBJ2-7
cdr3_aa: CASSARTGGEGEQYF
cdr3_nt: TGTGCCAGCAGCGCCAGGACAGGGGGTGAGGGGGAGCAGTACTTC

d_call: .
clone_size: .
v_call: TRBV24-1
j_call: TRBJ1-1
cdr3_aa: CATSGLRDGTEAFF
cdr3_nt: TGTGCCACCAGTGGCCTCAGGGATGGCACTGAAGCTTTCTTT

d_call: TRBD1
clone_size: once
v_call: TRBV7-3
j_call: TRBJ1-1
cdr3_aa: CASSLDWTGEVVF
cdr3_nt: TGTGCCAGCAGCTTAGACTGGACAGGGGAGGTGGTCTTT

d_call: .
clone_size: .
v_call: TRBV10-3
j_call: TRBJ2-2
cdr3_aa: CAISELFF
cdr3_nt: TGTGCCATCAGTGAGTTGTTTTTT

d_call: .
clone_size: .
v_call: TRBV24-1
j_call: TRBJ1-2
cdr3_aa: CATSANANYGYTF
cdr3_nt: TGTGCCACCAGTGCGAACGCTAACTATGGCTACACCTTC

d_call: TRBD1
clone_size: many
v_call: TRBV10-3
j_call: TRBJ2-7
cdr3_aa: CASSNGQGWSEQYF
cdr3_nt: TGTGCCAGCAGTAACGGACAGGGCTGGAGCGAGCAGTACTTC

d_call: TRBD2
clone_size: many
v_call: TRBV7-2
j_call: TRBJ2-5
cdr3_aa: CASSPTGGPETQYF
cdr3_nt: TGTGCCAGCAGCCCCACGGGGGGGCCAGAGACCCAGTACTTC

d_call: .
clone_size: .
v_call: TRBV7-3
j_call: TRBJ1-4
cdr3_aa: CASSLGAGFDEKLFF
cdr3_nt: TGTGCCAGCAGCTTAGGAGCGGGATTTGATGAAAAACTGTTTTTT

d_call: .
clone_size: few
v_call: TRBV3-1
j_call: TRBJ1-1
cdr3_aa: CASSQGDYTEAFF
cdr3_nt: TGTGCCAGCAGCCAAGGGGATTACACTGAAGCTTTCTTT

d_call: TRBD1
clone_size: few
v_call: TRBV3-1
j_call: TRBJ1-1
cdr3_aa: CASSPLGTVNTEAFF
cdr3_nt: TGTGCCAGCAGCCCACTCGGGACAGTGAACACTGAAGCTTTCTTT

d_call: .
clone_size: many
v_call: TRBV20-1
j_call: TRBJ2-7
cdr3_aa: CSAREQGASEQYF
cdr3_nt: TGCAGTGCTAGAGAACAGGGCGCCTCGGAGCAGTACTTC

d_call: .
clone_size: few
v_call: TRBV4-1
j_call: TRBJ1-5
cdr3_aa: CASSQGGAGRQPQHF
cdr3_nt: TGCGCCAGCAGCCAGGGGGGTGCGGGGCGTCAGCCCCAGCATTTT

d_call: .
clone_size: many
v_call: TRBV20-1
j_call: TRBJ1-1
cdr3_aa: CSASTSHTEAFF
cdr3_nt: TGCAGTGCTAGTACGTCTCACACTGAAGCTTTCTTT

d_call: TRBD1
clone_size: .
v_call: TRBV10-3
j_call: TRBJ1-2
cdr3_aa: CAISRDRLEGYTF
cdr3_nt: TGTGCCATCAGTAGGGACAGGCTTGAGGGCTACACCTTC

d_call: TRBD1
clone_size: .
v_call: TRBV7-9
j_call: TRBJ2-7
cdr3_aa: CASSLAGQGSHEQYF
cdr3_nt: TGTGCCAGCAGCTTGGCGGGACAGGGGTCCCACGAGCAGTACTTC

d_call: TRBD1
clone_size: .
v_call: TRBV29-1
j_call: TRBJ2-5
cdr3_aa: CSVGQGMPETQYF
cdr3_nt: TGCAGCGTTGGACAGGGGATGCCGGAGACCCAGTACTTC

d_call: TRBD2
clone_size: .
v_call: TRBV29-1
j_call: TRBJ2-7
cdr3_aa: CSASPTKILAGAEYEQYF
cdr3_nt: TGCAGTGCTAGCCCCACCAAAATACTAGCGGGAGCGGAGTACGAGCAGTACTTC

d_call: TRBD1
clone_size: .
v_call: TRBV12-5
j_call: TRBJ1-5
cdr3_aa: CASGPTGNSNQPQHF
cdr3_nt: TGTGCTAGTGGCCCGACAGGGAATAGCAATCAGCCCCAGCATTTT

d_call: TRBD1
clone_size: .
v_call: TRBV10-3
j_call: TRBJ2-7
cdr3_aa: CASSPGTGTNEQYF
cdr3_nt: TGTGCCAGCTCACCCGGGACAGGCACCAACGAGCAGTACTTC

d_call: TRBD1
clone_size: .
v_call: TRBV2
j_call: TRBJ1-4
cdr3_aa: CASSERQGEKLFF
cdr3_nt: TGTGCCAGCAGTGAAAGACAGGGAGAAAAACTGTTTTTT

d_call: .
clone_size: .
v_call: TRBV7-2
j_call: TRBJ2-6
cdr3_aa: CASSLSFGANVLTF
cdr3_nt: TGTGCCAGCAGCTTAAGCTTCGGGGCCAACGTCCTGACTTTC

d_call: .
clone_size: .
v_call: TRBV10-3
j_call: TRBJ2-2
cdr3_aa: CASSYNGVRNTGELFF
cdr3_nt: TGTGCCAGCAGTTACAACGGGGTACGCAACACCGGGGAGCTGTTTTTT

d_call: .
clone_size: few
v_call: TRBV30
j_call: TRBJ1-2
cdr3_aa: CAWSLGGGYTF
cdr3_nt: TGTGCCTGGAGCCTTGGTGGCGGCTACACCTTC

d_call: .
clone_size: many
v_call: TRBV20-1
j_call: TRBJ1-4
cdr3_aa: CSLEPNEKLFF
cdr3_nt: TGCAGTCTTGAGCCTAATGAAAAACTGTTTTTT

d_call: .
clone_size: .
v_call: TRBV12-3/TRBV12-4
j_call: TRBJ1-3
cdr3_aa: CARGVGNTIYF
cdr3_nt: TGTGCCAGGGGTGTCGGAAACACCATATATTTT

d_call: .
clone_size: .
v_call: TRBV4-1
j_call: TRBJ1-3
cdr3_aa: CASSQVLGGLGNTIYF
cdr3_nt: TGCGCCAGCAGCCAAGTCCTCGGGGGCCTTGGAAACACCATATATTTT

d_call: TRBD2
clone_size: many
v_call: TRBV2
j_call: TRBJ2-2
cdr3_aa: CASYPQLAGVQGGELFF
cdr3_nt: TGTGCCAGCTACCCACAACTAGCGGGAGTTCAGGGCGGGGAGCTGTTTTTT

d_call: .
clone_size: .
v_call: TRBV19
j_call: TRBJ1-5
cdr3_aa: CASSWGASNQPQHF
cdr3_nt: TGTGCCAGTAGTTGGGGGGCAAGTAATCAGCCCCAGCATTTT

d_call: TRBD2
clone_size: few
v_call: TRBV7-3
j_call: TRBJ2-2
cdr3_aa: CASSLTSANTGELFF
cdr3_nt: TGTGCCAGCAGCTTGACTAGCGCCAACACCGGGGAGCTGTTTTTT

d_call: TRBD2
clone_size: .
v_call: TRBV2
j_call: TRBJ2-5
cdr3_aa: CASSERTSGVPRETQYF
cdr3_nt: TGTGCCAGCAGTGAACGGACTAGCGGGGTCCCTCGAGAGACCCAGTACTTC

d_call: TRBD1
clone_size: many
v_call: TRBV19
j_call: TRBJ1-1
cdr3_aa: CASSATGAPGAFF
cdr3_nt: TGTGCCAGTAGTGCAACAGGGGCTCCGGGTGCTTTCTTT

d_call: TRBD1
clone_size: many
v_call: TRBV7-2
j_call: TRBJ2-5
cdr3_aa: CASSIYGQGGETQYF
cdr3_nt: TGTGCCAGCAGCATTTACGGACAGGGCGGGGAGACCCAGTACTTC

d_call: .
clone_size: few
v_call: TRBV10-2
j_call: TRBJ2-3
cdr3_aa: CASSETDKNTQYF
cdr3_nt: TGCGCCAGCAGTGAGACGGACAAAAATACGCAGTATTTT

d_call: TRBD1
clone_size: many
v_call: TRBV9
j_call: TRBJ2-5
cdr3_aa: CASSVGQGAGETQYF
cdr3_nt: TGTGCCAGCAGCGTGGGACAGGGGGCGGGAGAGACCCAGTACTTC

d_call: .
clone_size: many
v_call: TRBV2
j_call: TRBJ1-2
cdr3_aa: CASSTRSAGYYGYTF
cdr3_nt: TGTGCCAGCAGTACCCGTTCCGCGGGCTACTATGGCTACACCTTC

d_call: .
clone_size: .
v_call: TRBV7-9
j_call: TRBJ1-2
cdr3_aa: CASSLRLGGHYGYTF
cdr3_nt: TGTGCCAGCAGCCTAAGACTGGGGGGGCACTATGGCTACACCTTC

d_call: .
clone_size: .
v_call: TRBV20-1
j_call: TRBJ2-5
cdr3_aa: CSANDKGTPQETQYF
cdr3_nt: TGCAGTGCGAACGACAAGGGGACCCCCCAAGAGACCCAGTACTTC

d_call: .
clone_size: many
v_call: TRBV29-1
j_call: TRBJ1-2
cdr3_aa: CSVDHLRGGGYTF
cdr3_nt: TGCAGCGTTGACCATTTACGCGGCGGTGGCTACACCTTC